Many counts were recorded for the clone carrying this T cell receptor (beta chain). Cohort allocation depended upon clinical history that participants reported. In the authors' methods: Reference gene primer amplification gave nucleated cell count estimates. Here immunoSEQ multiplex PCR was the method, and the copy in TCRdb shows in-frame clones only, minus some. V, J and clone size were drawn from that table, and D and trimming were deduced from the DNA. The data show 250,000 to 300,000 clones, with roughly 80% seen just once and around 5% held by the top ten. CDR3 length equals 12 residues. The germline V gene has CDR1 LGHDT and CDR2 YNNKEL (reference sequence). Trimming took off 3 bases at V and 4 bases at J, with 7 bases between the two ends. The sample originates from a study of blood T cell repertoires in COVID-19. On the study more broadly: Sources were T cells, B-cell-depleted T cells, or PBMCs; the material itself was cDNA or gDNA.

The V call is TRBV3-1 (or the pseudogene TRBV3-2), the J call TRBJ2-7; tentative D call: TRBD1 (5 bases). The sequencing input was PBMCs or T cells enriched from blood (not recorded which). This receptor was obtained from a middle-aged man who had been exposed to COVID-19. CDR3 in DNA: TGTGCCAGCAGCCAGGGGCGTTACGAGCAGTACTTC. Residues: CASSQGRYEQYF.